This TCR beta chain appears in the sequencing data of a study of cytomegalovirus exposure and HLA in healthy donors. Findings of the study overall: The dataset shows that most TCR sequences were rare, while some public TCRs occurred in many donors. Relative to equally common others, HLA-associated TCR beta chains showed greater clonal expansion in a later analysis. CMV serostatus alone was available as immune exposure information.

The PCR made use of 60 Vbeta and 13 Jbeta primers. Repertoires were generated with immunoSEQ multiplex PCR, while TCRdb's copy carries only in-frame clones and drops some. Of 110,000 or so clones in the sample, about 80% are singletons; the top ten hold less than 15%. As to this clone: Its antigen is not known.

The clonotype comes from a woman in her 40s in good health and CMV-seropositive. Source material: PBMCs.

The CDR3 DNA follows: TGTGCCATCAAGAGGGGCGGGGGTGACACTGAAGCTTTCTTT. As protein: CAIKRGGGDTEAFF. The chain employs TRBV10-3 and TRBJ1-1, with a possible D match to TRBD1 (5 bases). V was cut by 7 bases and J by 3 bases, with 15 bases left in between. The germline CDR1 and CDR2 sequences are ENHRY and SYGVKD. This CDR3 has 14 residues.